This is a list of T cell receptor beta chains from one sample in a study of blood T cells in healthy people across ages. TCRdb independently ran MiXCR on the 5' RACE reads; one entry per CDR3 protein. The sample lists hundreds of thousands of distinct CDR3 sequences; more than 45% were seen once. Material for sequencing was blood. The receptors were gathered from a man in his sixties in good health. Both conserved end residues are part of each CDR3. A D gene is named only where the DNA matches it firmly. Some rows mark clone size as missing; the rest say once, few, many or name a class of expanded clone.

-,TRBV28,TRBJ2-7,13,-,CASSYIGSRDWYF,TGTGCCAGCAGTTATATCGGGAGCCGTGACTGGTACTTC
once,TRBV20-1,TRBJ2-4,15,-,CSARGVRTAANIQYF,TGCAGTGCTAGAGGCGTTAGGACAGCGGCGAACATTCAGTACTTC
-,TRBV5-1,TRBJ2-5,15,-,CASSPTPGLGETQYF,TGCGCCAGCAGCCCGACCCCTGGGCTCGGGGAGACCCAGTACTTC
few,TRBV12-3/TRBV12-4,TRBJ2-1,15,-,CASHSVGSSYNEQFF,TGTGCCAGCCATTCGGTGGGTAGCTCCTACAATGAGCAGTTCTTC
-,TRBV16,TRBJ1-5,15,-,CASSPTTDSNQPQHF,TGTGCCAGCAGTCCAACGACTGATAGCAATCAGCCCCAGCATTTT
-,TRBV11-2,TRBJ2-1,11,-,CAISYSREQFF,TGTGCCATCAGCTATAGCAGGGAGCAGTTCTTC
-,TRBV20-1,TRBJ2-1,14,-,CSAAIQGPGDEQFF,TGCAGTGCCGCAATCCAGGGGCCGGGGGATGAGCAGTTCTTC
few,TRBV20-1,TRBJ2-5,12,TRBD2,CSSGAIQETQYF,TGCTCTAGCGGGGCGATACAAGAGACCCAGTACTTC
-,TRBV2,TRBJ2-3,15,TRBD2,CAGSEVGTSADTQYF,TGTGCCGGCAGTGAAGTGGGGACTAGCGCAGATACGCAGTATTTT
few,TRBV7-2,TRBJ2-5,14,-,CASSASGWGETQYF,TGTGCCAGCAGCGCCTCGGGGTGGGGAGAGACCCAGTACTTC
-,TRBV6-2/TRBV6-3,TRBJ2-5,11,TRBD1,CASGQGREQYF,TGTGCCAGTGGACAGGGGCGGGAGCAGTACTTC
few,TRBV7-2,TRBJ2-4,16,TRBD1,CASSPQGVRGKNIQYF,TGTGCCAGCAGCCCCCAGGGGGTGAGGGGCAAAAACATTCAGTACTTC
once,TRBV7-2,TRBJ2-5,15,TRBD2,CASSLAGGRMETQYF,TGTGCCAGCAGCTTGGCGGGGGGCCGCATGGAGACCCAGTACTTC
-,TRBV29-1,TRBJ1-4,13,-,CSGRTATNEKLFF,TGCAGCGGTAGGACAGCAACTAATGAAAAACTGTTTTTT
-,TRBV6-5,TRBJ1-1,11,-,CATRFNTEAFF,TGTGCCACCCGATTTAACACTGAAGCTTTCTTT
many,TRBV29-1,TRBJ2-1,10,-,CSAANNEQFF,TGCAGCGCTGCGAACAATGAGCAGTTCTTC
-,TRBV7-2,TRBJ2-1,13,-,CASSRGPNNEQFF,TGTGCCAGCAGCAGGGGACCAAACAATGAGCAGTTCTTC
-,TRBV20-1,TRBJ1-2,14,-,CRHQPADYSYGYTF,TGCAGACATCAGCCGGCAGATTATTCGTATGGCTACACCTTC
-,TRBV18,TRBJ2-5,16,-,CASSRYNPGHQETQYF,TGTGCCAGCTCGAGGTACAATCCGGGACACCAAGAGACCCAGTACTTC
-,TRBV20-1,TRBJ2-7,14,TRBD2,CSAPPSGRLREQYF,TGCAGTGCACCACCTAGCGGGAGGTTGCGCGAGCAGTACTTC
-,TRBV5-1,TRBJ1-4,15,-,CASSLKRDENEKLFF,TGCGCCAGCAGCTTGAAACGGGACGAAAATGAAAAACTGTTTTTT
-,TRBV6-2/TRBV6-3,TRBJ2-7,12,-,CASREPPHEQYF,TGTGCCAGCCGGGAGCCCCCCCACGAGCAGTACTTC
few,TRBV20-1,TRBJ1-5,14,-,CSAESGGINQPQHF,TGCAGTGCTGAGAGTGGTGGGATCAATCAGCCCCAGCATTTT
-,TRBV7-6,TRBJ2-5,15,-,CASSLSQGSGETQYF,TGTGCCAGCAGCTTAAGTCAGGGCTCGGGGGAGACCCAGTACTTC
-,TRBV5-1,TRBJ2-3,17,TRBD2,CASSSSSGGRGTDTQYF,TGCGCCAGCAGCTCTTCTAGCGGGGGCCGTGGCACAGATACGCAGTATTTT
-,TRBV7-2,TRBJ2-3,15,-,CASSLGDFVSDTQYF,TGTGCCAGCAGCTTAGGGGACTTCGTCTCAGATACGCAGTATTTT
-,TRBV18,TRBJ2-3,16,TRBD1,CASSPARGMGTDTQYF,TGTGCCAGCTCCCCAGCCAGGGGGATGGGCACAGATACGCAGTATTTT
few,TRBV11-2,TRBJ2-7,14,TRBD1,CASSPGQGMRVTYF,TGTGCCAGCAGCCCCGGACAGGGGATGCGGGTAACGTACTTC
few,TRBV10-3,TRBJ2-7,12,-,CAIRGDGYEQYF,TGTGCCATCAGGGGGGACGGCTACGAGCAGTACTTC
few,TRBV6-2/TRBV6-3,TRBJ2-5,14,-,CASTHRAFVETQYF,TGTGCCAGCACCCACAGGGCCTTTGTGGAGACCCAGTACTTC
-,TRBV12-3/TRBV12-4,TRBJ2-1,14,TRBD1,CATILGTGDNEQFF,TGTGCCACCATATTAGGGACAGGGGACAATGAGCAGTTCTTC
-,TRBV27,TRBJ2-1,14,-,CASGSSGRGGEQFF,TGTGCCAGCGGGAGCTCCGGGAGAGGAGGTGAGCAGTTCTTC
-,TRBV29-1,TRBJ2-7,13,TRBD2,CSVARTSVYEQYF,TGCAGCGTTGCTAGGACTAGCGTATACGAGCAGTACTTC
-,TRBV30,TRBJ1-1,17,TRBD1,CAWTEHGTGTMNTEAFF,TGTGCCTGGACTGAACACGGGACAGGGACCATGAACACTGAAGCTTTCTTT
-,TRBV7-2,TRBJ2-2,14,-,CASSEGLSTGELFF,TGTGCCAGCAGCGAGGGACTGAGCACCGGGGAGCTGTTTTTT
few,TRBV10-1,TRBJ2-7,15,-,CASRAGDGVSYEQYF,TGCGCCAGCAGAGCAGGTGATGGGGTTTCCTACGAGCAGTACTTC
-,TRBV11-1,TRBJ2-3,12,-,CASSLEGYTQYF,TGTGCCAGCAGCTTGGAGGGATATACGCAGTATTTT
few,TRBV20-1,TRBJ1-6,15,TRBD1,CSAIRQGRGNSPLHF,TGCAGTGCCATTCGACAGGGGAGGGGTAATTCACCCCTCCACTTT
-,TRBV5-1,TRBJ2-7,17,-,CASSLEGRQGGGYEQYF,TGCGCCAGCAGCTTAGAGGGCCGGCAAGGAGGGGGGTACGAGCAGTACTTC
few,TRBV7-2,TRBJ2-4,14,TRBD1,CASTLTGATNIQYF,TGTGCCAGCACCCTTACAGGGGCTACAAACATTCAGTACTTC
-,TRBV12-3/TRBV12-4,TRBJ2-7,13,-,CASSLFSSNEQYF,TGTGCCAGCAGTTTGTTTTCCTCCAATGAGCAGTACTTC
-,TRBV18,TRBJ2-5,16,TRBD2,CASPPQLAGVQETQYF,TGTGCCAGCCCACCACAACTAGCGGGAGTACAGGAGACCCAGTACTTC
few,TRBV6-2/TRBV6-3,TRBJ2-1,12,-,CASSYGVYEQFF,TGTGCCAGCAGTTACGGGGTCTACGAGCAGTTCTTC
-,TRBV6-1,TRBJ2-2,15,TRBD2,CASRQTLAGTGELFF,TGTGCCAGCAGGCAAACACTAGCGGGCACCGGGGAGCTGTTTTTT
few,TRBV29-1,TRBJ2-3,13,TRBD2,CSAAGGGRDTQYF,TGCAGCGCCGCGGGGGGCGGGCGAGATACGCAGTATTTT
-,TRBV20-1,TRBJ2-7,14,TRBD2,CSARAPGGRYEQYF,TGCAGTGCTAGAGCTCCGGGGGGGCGATACGAGCAGTACTTC
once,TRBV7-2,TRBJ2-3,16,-,CASSSQRGGATDTQYF,TGTGCCAGCAGCTCCCAACGAGGGGGAGCAACAGATACGCAGTATTTT
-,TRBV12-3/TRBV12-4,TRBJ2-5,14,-,CASSLFARGETQYF,TGTGCCAGCAGTTTGTTCGCTAGGGGGGAGACCCAGTACTTC
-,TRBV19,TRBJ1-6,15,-,CASRTGSPYNSPLHF,TGTGCCAGTAGAACAGGGAGCCCCTATAATTCACCCCTCCACTTT
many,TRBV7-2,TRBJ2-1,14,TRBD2,CASSFAGGYNEQFF,TGTGCCAGCAGCTTCGCGGGGGGATACAATGAGCAGTTCTTC
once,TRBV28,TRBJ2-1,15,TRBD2,CASTVLAGGQGEQFF,TGTGCCAGCACCGTACTAGCGGGAGGCCAAGGTGAGCAGTTCTTC